These T cell receptor beta chains were read from a single sample in a study of blood T cell repertoires in COVID-19. The table came from immunoSEQ multiplex PCR; TCRdb's copy has only in-frame clones and leaves some out. The sample records about 360,000 clones, about 90% being singletons. The sequencing input was PBMCs or T cells enriched from blood (not recorded which). The source of these receptors is a man aged 35 to 55 in a cohort exposed to, infected with or recovered from COVID-19 (not recorded which). The CDR3 runs from the conserved cysteine through the conserved F or W. Each record gives: CDR3 protein, V gene, J gene, CDR3 length.

CDR3 protein: CASSLEAGLYNEQFF
V gene: TRBV5-1
J gene: TRBJ2-1
CDR3 length: 15

CDR3 protein: CASSFRQASSGNTIYF
V gene: TRBV11-2
J gene: TRBJ1-3
CDR3 length: 16

CDR3 protein: CASSPGQGASRQFF
V gene: TRBV5-1
J gene: TRBJ2-1
CDR3 length: 14

CDR3 protein: CASFQTVSRGETQYF
V gene: TRBV19
J gene: TRBJ2-5
CDR3 length: 15

CDR3 protein: CASSDGGRGQPQHF
V gene: TRBV6-1
J gene: TRBJ1-5
CDR3 length: 14

CDR3 protein: CASSPSLLKLAGGYNEQFF
V gene: TRBV27
J gene: TRBJ2-1
CDR3 length: 19

CDR3 protein: CASRGAGDTEAFF
V gene: TRBV10-2
J gene: TRBJ1-1
CDR3 length: 13

CDR3 protein: CASSPGQGYFYEQYF
V gene: TRBV28
J gene: TRBJ2-7
CDR3 length: 15

CDR3 protein: CASSLFATGGLGNTIYF
V gene: TRBV28
J gene: TRBJ1-3
CDR3 length: 17

CDR3 protein: CASSDSSGSTNEQFF
V gene: TRBV6-4
J gene: TRBJ2-1
CDR3 length: 15

CDR3 protein: CASSLGGQGVEKLFF
V gene: TRBV7-9
J gene: TRBJ1-4
CDR3 length: 15

CDR3 protein: CASSIMTGGNTEAFF
V gene: TRBV19
J gene: TRBJ1-1
CDR3 length: 15

CDR3 protein: CASSDEGLAASYEQYF
V gene: TRBV10-1
J gene: TRBJ2-7
CDR3 length: 16

CDR3 protein: CASSEQGAYGYTF
V gene: TRBV2
J gene: TRBJ1-2
CDR3 length: 13

CDR3 protein: CASGPFGTSVADTQYF
V gene: TRBV5-1
J gene: TRBJ2-3
CDR3 length: 16

CDR3 protein: CAWSVWGTGGYEQYF
V gene: TRBV30
J gene: TRBJ2-7
CDR3 length: 15

CDR3 protein: CASSYVIGDQPQHF
V gene: TRBV6-5
J gene: TRBJ1-5
CDR3 length: 14

CDR3 protein: CASSLDPSRNTGELFF
V gene: TRBV5-1
J gene: TRBJ2-2
CDR3 length: 16

CDR3 protein: CASSPSSDRVGANVLTF
V gene: TRBV13
J gene: TRBJ2-6
CDR3 length: 17

CDR3 protein: CASSPRPGRDSYNEQFF
V gene: TRBV18
J gene: TRBJ2-1
CDR3 length: 17

CDR3 protein: CASSYWGGDQPQHF
V gene: TRBV6-5
J gene: TRBJ1-5
CDR3 length: 14

CDR3 protein: CASSKDRASYEQYF
V gene: TRBV6-5
J gene: TRBJ2-7
CDR3 length: 14

CDR3 protein: CASSLVHSYGEQYF
V gene: TRBV7-9
J gene: TRBJ2-7
CDR3 length: 14

CDR3 protein: CASSSRDRVWETQYF
V gene: TRBV14
J gene: TRBJ2-5
CDR3 length: 15

CDR3 protein: CASSPEPGFGNTIYF
V gene: TRBV5-1
J gene: TRBJ1-3
CDR3 length: 15

CDR3 protein: CASSRTGGLSGELFF
V gene: TRBV18
J gene: TRBJ2-2
CDR3 length: 15

CDR3 protein: CASSQEGQGVTGELFF
V gene: TRBV4-1
J gene: TRBJ2-2
CDR3 length: 16

CDR3 protein: CAISKAGTGGPLNTEAFF
V gene: TRBV15
J gene: TRBJ1-1
CDR3 length: 18

CDR3 protein: CATSGHRDSEKLFF
V gene: TRBV24-1
J gene: TRBJ1-4
CDR3 length: 14

CDR3 protein: CASRNDRGTTDTQYF
V gene: TRBV5-1
J gene: TRBJ2-3
CDR3 length: 15

CDR3 protein: CASSLAQGSRYNSPLHF
V gene: TRBV11-2
J gene: TRBJ1-6
CDR3 length: 17

CDR3 protein: CASNWGGVRTGELFF
V gene: TRBV27
J gene: TRBJ2-2
CDR3 length: 15

CDR3 protein: CASSTGQLEAFF
V gene: TRBV3-1/TRBV3-2
J gene: TRBJ1-1
CDR3 length: 12

CDR3 protein: CASSDSRADTQYF
V gene: TRBV5-1
J gene: TRBJ2-3
CDR3 length: 13

CDR3 protein: CASSLRTGYLSGNTIYF
V gene: TRBV11-2
J gene: TRBJ1-3
CDR3 length: 17

CDR3 protein: CAWSLGGGGKPQHF
V gene: TRBV30
J gene: TRBJ1-5
CDR3 length: 14

CDR3 protein: CASSRASGSFYNEQFF
V gene: TRBV5-1
J gene: TRBJ2-1
CDR3 length: 16

CDR3 protein: CASRRLELYTGELFF
V gene: TRBV6-5
J gene: TRBJ2-2
CDR3 length: 15

CDR3 protein: CASSLASRGETQYF
V gene: TRBV7-9
J gene: TRBJ2-5
CDR3 length: 14

CDR3 protein: CASSLGLAVNTGELFF
V gene: TRBV5-1
J gene: TRBJ2-2
CDR3 length: 16

CDR3 protein: CASTARGRAGEQFF
V gene: TRBV5-4
J gene: TRBJ2-1
CDR3 length: 14

CDR3 protein: CASSSASGRVTYNEQFF
V gene: TRBV5-8
J gene: TRBJ2-1
CDR3 length: 17

CDR3 protein: CASTSGQGDTEAFF
V gene: TRBV7-9
J gene: TRBJ1-1
CDR3 length: 14

CDR3 protein: CAWNTGSYEQYF
V gene: TRBV30
J gene: TRBJ2-7
CDR3 length: 12

CDR3 protein: CASSLGEGQGNEQFF
V gene: TRBV11-2
J gene: TRBJ2-1
CDR3 length: 15

CDR3 protein: CASSSGGRTEAFF
V gene: TRBV27
J gene: TRBJ1-1
CDR3 length: 13

CDR3 protein: CASRLGSTDTQYF
V gene: TRBV6-5
J gene: TRBJ2-3
CDR3 length: 13

CDR3 protein: CASSQLRLSGANVLTF
V gene: TRBV4-2
J gene: TRBJ2-6
CDR3 length: 16

CDR3 protein: CASSQKRVRGTDTQYF
V gene: TRBV19
J gene: TRBJ2-3
CDR3 length: 16

CDR3 protein: CASSFLAGEGGYTF
V gene: TRBV5-6
J gene: TRBJ1-2
CDR3 length: 14

CDR3 protein: CASSPTPGANTGELFF
V gene: TRBV5-1
J gene: TRBJ2-2
CDR3 length: 16

CDR3 protein: CATRTGQSNSPLHF
V gene: TRBV2
J gene: TRBJ1-6
CDR3 length: 14

CDR3 protein: CASSLPGQRIETQYF
V gene: TRBV5-4
J gene: TRBJ2-5
CDR3 length: 15

CDR3 protein: CASSRAEVNTEAFF
V gene: TRBV6-5
J gene: TRBJ1-1
CDR3 length: 14

CDR3 protein: CATSRETGGGNQPQHF
V gene: TRBV15
J gene: TRBJ1-5
CDR3 length: 16

CDR3 protein: CASSSGQGEGDGYTF
V gene: TRBV28
J gene: TRBJ1-2
CDR3 length: 15

CDR3 protein: CASSTRGAEAFF
V gene: TRBV7-9
J gene: TRBJ1-1
CDR3 length: 12